This TCR beta chain came from a study of tumor and adjacent non-tumor tissue in lung cancer. Study details: There were roughly 11 adenocarcinoma, a couple of squamous cell carcinoma and 1 small cell lung cancer cases. Aged about 31 to 80 years, patients included roughly 10 men and a few women with stage I to III disease. Around 4 million productive TCRbeta reads were obtained per sample on average. Study-wide points: Compared with tumor, normal lung showed significantly lower TCR diversity.

Three rounds of nested PCR, following a modified ARM-PCR protocol, produced the TCRbeta library. One entry per CDR3 protein, called by TCRdb with MiXCR from the multiplex PCR reads. Of under 100,000 distinct CDR3 sequences listed, 61% are singletons. RNA was extracted from bulk tissue without any cell sorting. Trimming removed 5 bases at V and 5 bases at J, with 27 bases between. This CDR3 has 18 residues. Per germline, CDR1 SGHAT and CDR2 FQNNGV. A few counts support this clonotype. Antigen specificity is unknown. Material: lung tumor tissue. The receptor comes from a man between 65 and 85 years old with non-small cell lung cancer. This chain links TRBV11-2 with TRBJ1-1; possible D gene TRBD1, 6 bases. CDR3 protein: CASSGRRGTIFRGTEAFF. CDR3 nucleotide sequence: TGTGCCAGCAGCGGGCGTCGTGGGACAATCTTTAGGGGGACTGAAGCTTTCTTT.